Following are 14 T cell receptor beta chains from one sample sequenced in a study of cytomegalovirus exposure and HLA in healthy donors. With 60 Vbeta and 13 Jbeta primers, the PCR was carried out. Using immunoSEQ multiplex PCR, the repertoire was profiled, and TCRdb retains in-frame clones only, with some absent. The sample contains around 67,000 clones, 68% of which appear only once. Material for sequencing was PBMCs. The receptors come from a woman in her twenties or thirties in good health and CMV-seronegative.

This chain links TRBV2 with TRBJ2-7, with D unclear. Germline V gene data show CDR1 as SNHLY and CDR2 as FYNNEI. Trimming left V 8 bases short and J 3 bases short, with 8 bases between. The CDR3 has 11 amino acids. CDR3 amino acids: CASSRGYEQYF. The CDR3, as DNA: TGTGCCAGCTCTAGAGGCTACGAGCAGTACTTC.

This chain links TRBV12-1 with TRBJ1-5; the D call of TRBD1 is as the table states it, not checked on the DNA. TRBV12-1 is a pseudogene segment. The CDR3 loop spans 13 amino acids. For the CDR3, the DNA is TGTGCCAGCAGCCCCCCCCCTCAGGAGCCCCAGCATTTT. This codes for CASSPPPQEPQHF.

Only a few counts were recorded for this clone. The chain links TRBV30 to TRBJ1-1, with a tentative D call TRBD1 (5 bases). V lost 0 bases to trimming and J lost 7 bases, with 12 bases between them. The CDR3 is 13 residues long. From germline, CDR1 is GTSNPN and CDR2 SVGIG (reference sequence). The chain's CDR3 is CAWSVLSDSEAFF. CDR3 sequence (DNA): TGTGCCTGGAGTGTACTCTCCGACAGTGAAGCTTTCTTT.

This chain connects TRBV30 to TRBJ1-1; D call uncertain. The V gene's germline CDR1 is GTSNPN and CDR2 SVGIG (reference sequence). This CDR3 is built from 12 residues. Trimming removed 2 bases at V and 4 bases at J, with 8 bases between. Written as DNA, the CDR3 is TGTGCCTGGAGTCCGATGAGCACTGAAGCTTTCTTT. It yields the protein CAWSPMSTEAFF.

Details on this clone: A read error is possible here, since a much larger clone lies one base away. V is TRBV5-6 and J is TRBJ2-5; 8 bases are a match to TRBD1. This CDR3 is built from 16 residues. Trimming cost V 0 bases and J 4 bases; bases outside gene matches: 8. Germline CDR1 and CDR2: SGHDT and YYEEEE. The CDR3 protein is CASSLGSTGAGETQYF. CDR3 nucleotide sequence: TGTGCCAGCAGCTTGGGCTCGACAGGGGCGGGAGAGACCCAGTACTTC.

The genes are TRBV19 and TRBJ1-2; 8 bases fit TRBD1. The germline V gene encodes CDR1 LNHDA and CDR2 SQIVND (reference sequence). This CDR3 spans 15 amino acids. J gave up 4 bases and V 5 bases, and 9 bases lay outside the gene matches. CDR3 nucleotides: TGTGCCAGTAGTGACCCCCTCGACAGGGGCTATGGCTACACCTTC. This encodes CASSDPLDRGYGYTF.

The chain has TRBV6-1 and TRBJ2-4; TRBD1 matches 8 bases. J was trimmed by 5 bases and V by 4 bases; bases with no gene match: 7. CDR3 length: 15 residues. Germline lookup yields CDR1 MNHNS and CDR2 SASEGT. The CDR3 sequence is CASSVADRGQNIQYF. The CDR3, as DNA: TGTGCCAGCAGTGTCGCTGACAGGGGCCAAAACATTCAGTACTTC.

A remark on this clone: At one end the junction does not follow the germline gene, possibly because of a read error. The chain joins TRBV18 to TRBJ1-1; D remains unclear. CDR3 size: 13 residues. Germline V CDR1 and CDR2: KGHSH, LQKENI. The CDR3 loop reads CASSPRGNTEAFF. CDR3 nucleotide sequence: TGTGCCAGCTCCCCACGCGGTAACACTGAAGCTTTCTTT. Based on the CDR3 plus reference TRBV18 and TRBJ1-1, the full variable domain is NAGVMQNPRHLVRRRGQEARLRCSPMKGHSHVYWYRQLPEEGLKFMVYLQKENIIDESGMPKERFSAEFPKEGPSILRIQQVVRGDSAAYFCASSPRGNTEAFFGQGTRLTVV.

This chain uses TRBV5-8 with TRBJ2-3, with D maybe TRBD2 (5 bases). V lost 4 bases to trimming and J lost 1 base, with 10 bases between them. CDR3 length equals 14 residues. From germline, CDR1 is SGHTS and CDR2 YDEGEE. The DNA for the CDR3 is TGTGCCAGCAGCCTCGGACTCCGCACAGATACGCAGTATTTT. As protein: CASSLGLRTDTQYF.

This sequence joins TRBV5-1 and TRBJ2-1, with 9 bases identical to TRBD1. Looked up from germline, CDR1 is SGHRS and CDR2 is YFSETQ. V lost 7 bases, J lost 8 bases, and 10 bases stayed unmatched. The CDR3 loop spans 14 amino acids. The CDR3 DNA reads TGCGCCAGCGGACTCAGACAGGGGGTCTATGAGCAGTTCTTC. Translating it yields CASGLRQGVYEQFF.

The chain couples TRBV5-1 to TRBJ1-2; 7 bases are a match to TRBD1. The CDR3 covers 15 residues. The germline gives CDR1 SGHRS, CDR2 YFSETQ. The J segment lost 6 bases and the V segment lost 1 base, leaving 9 bases of the junction unmatched. Written as DNA, the CDR3 is TGCGCCAGCAGCTTGACAGGGGACCCCGCCCATGGCTACACCTTC. This translates into CASSLTGDPAHGYTF.

The chain employs TRBV4-3 and TRBJ2-5; TRBD1 matches at 8 bases. This CDR3 has 15 amino acids. J gave up 1 base and V 4 bases, and 5 bases lay outside the gene matches. CDR1 and CDR2 (germline): LGHNA, YSLEER. The CDR3 sequence is CASSPGTGGQETQYF. In DNA form, the CDR3 reads TGCGCCAGCAGCCCTGGCACAGGGGGCCAAGAGACCCAGTACTTC.

The chain links TRBV7-6 to TRBJ1-3, with TRBD1 identical over 8 bases. Germline loops: CDR1 SGHVS, CDR2 FNYEAQ. V gave up 6 bases and J gave up 2 bases; unmatched junction bases: 6. The CDR3 extends over 15 amino acids. The CDR3 DNA sequence: TGTGCCAGCAGGCCGGGACAGGCAACTGGAAACACCATATATTTT. Residues: CASRPGQATGNTIYF.

The chain has TRBV28 and TRBJ1-2, with unresolved D. The CDR3 loop spans 11 amino acids. Germline CDR1 is MDHEN and CDR2 is SYDVKM. V gave up 6 bases and J gave up 6 bases, with 8 bases separating them. CDR3 protein: CASSWANGYTF. CDR3 in DNA: TGTGCCAGCAGCTGGGCGAATGGCTACACCTTC.